A selection of T cell receptor beta chains follows, all from one sample in a study of cytomegalovirus exposure and HLA in healthy donors. Clones were read by immunoSEQ multiplex PCR, and TCRdb kept only the in-frame ones, dropping some. The sample includes about 140,000 clones, around three quarters of them seen just once. Sequencing was performed on PBMCs. The receptors were sampled from a woman aged 60-75 years in good health and CMV-seropositive. Each CDR3 is given without its conserved first and last residue. Clone size appears in some rows only: once, few, many, or a class for an expanded clone.

abundance,v_gene,j_gene,CDR3aa
NA,TRBV21-1,TRBJ2-2,ASSKALKGARRDTGELF
NA,TRBV28,TRBJ1-1,ASSSSFAGNTEAF
NA,TRBV4-2,TRBJ1-4,ASSQVDRVNEKLF
NA,TRBV29-1,TRBJ1-2,SAPGQGYGYT
NA,TRBV2,TRBJ2-3,ASSEWGQGDTQY
NA,TRBV6-5,TRBJ1-2,ASSPGQSYGYT
NA,TRBV19,TRBJ2-7,ASSIEGRTYEQY
NA,TRBV7-9,TRBJ1-2,ARGQLLNYGYT
NA,TRBV5-1,TRBJ2-2,ASSRRAGELF
NA,TRBV28,TRBJ1-2,ASSFGPANYGYT
NA,TRBV7-3,TRBJ2-5,ASSPLGQGAGETQY
few,TRBV19,TRBJ1-1,ASRNQGNTEAF
NA,TRBV30,TRBJ2-2,AWTGGLGGELF
NA,TRBV2,TRBJ1-5,ASSAKSEGARQPQH
NA,TRBV28,TRBJ2-2,ASSLPGLGSGTGELF
NA,TRBV7-3,TRBJ1-4,ASSLGGGEKLF
NA,TRBV4-1,TRBJ1-5,ASSHEHNQPQH
NA,TRBV25-1,TRBJ1-2,ASRAENYGYT
NA,TRBV5-5,TRBJ1-2,ASSPDLRGGYT
NA,TRBV10-2,TRBJ1-1,ASRPGQGRREAF
NA,TRBV6-5,TRBJ1-5,ASSRLSRNQPQH
NA,TRBV28,TRBJ1-1,ASRSVRDRNTEAF
once,TRBV10-2,TRBJ2-7,ASREPGTLSYEQY
NA,TRBV28,TRBJ1-5,ASSFRPGVGNQPQH
NA,TRBV7-8,TRBJ2-7,ASSFGLASGRGVAEQY
once,TRBV6-1,TRBJ2-1,ASSEYSVRYNEQF
few,TRBV27,TRBJ2-6,ASSFGGANVLT
NA,TRBV5-1,TRBJ2-7,ASSSTGTGIYEQY
NA,TRBV6-4,TRBJ1-1,ASSVGGVGEAF
NA,TRBV21-1,TRBJ1-5,ASSKVRSRGPYQPQH
NA,TRBV5-1,TRBJ1-1,ASSSQGTGTEAF
once,TRBV7-3,TRBJ2-1,ASSLTREGRVQF
NA,TRBV9,TRBJ2-2,ASSWEGSTGELF
NA,TRBV6-5,TRBJ2-1,ASSYSKFSYNEQF
NA,TRBV5-1,TRBJ2-3,ASSSERVTDTQY
NA,TRBV7-9,TRBJ1-1,ASSSPSDYEAF
once,TRBV27,TRBJ2-7,ASSLSTSGSYEQY
NA,TRBV7-9,TRBJ1-1,ASSLGTKNTEAF
NA,TRBV7-9,TRBJ2-2,ASSQQQVTGELF
NA,TRBV5-4,TRBJ2-1,ASSLAPSGTYNEQF